A single sample gave rise to the 17 T cell receptor beta chains below, sequenced in a study of blood T cell repertoires in COVID-19. Generated by immunoSEQ multiplex PCR, the TCRdb table keeps only in-frame clones and is missing some. The repertoire holds roughly 100,000 clones, with 70% to 90% as singletons. Sequencing used peripheral blood. These receptors all come from a man over 45 with active or convalescent COVID-19.

J is TRBJ2-7 and V is TRBV4-2; 10 bases agree with TRBD2. With 4 bases clipped from V and 0 bases from J, the junction kept 6 bases outside the gene matches. Germline V gives CDR1 LGHNA, CDR2 YNFKEQ. This CDR3 contains 16 residues. CDR3 amino acids: CASSRSSGGSSYEQYF. CDR3 nucleotide sequence: TGTGCCAGCAGCCGCTCTAGCGGGGGTTCCTCCTACGAGCAGTACTTC.

V usage is TRBV5-6 and J usage is TRBJ1-1, with a possible D match to TRBD1 (5 bases). With 7 bases removed from V and 4 bases from J, the gap between germline ends came to 17 bases. CDR1 is SGHDT and CDR2 is YYEEEE in the germline V gene. The CDR3 totals 14 residues. CDR3 coding DNA: TGTGCCAGCCGTCTCAGCGGGGGAGGCACTGAAGCTTTCTTT. Protein sequence: CASRLSGGGTEAFF.

The V and J genes are TRBV12-3 or TRBV12-4 and TRBJ2-5, with D unclear. V gave up 3 bases and J gave up 3 bases, with 8 bases separating them. This CDR3 is built from 13 residues. The CDR3 is CASSFGHEETQYF. In DNA form, the CDR3 reads TGTGCCAGCAGTTTTGGCCATGAAGAGACCCAGTACTTC.

The rearrangement uses TRBV7-9 and TRBJ1-1; TRBD1 might be the D (5 bases). Trimming pared 3 bases from V and 3 bases from J, leaving 11 bases between. The CDR3 runs 14 residues. The germline V gene has CDR1 SEHNR and CDR2 FQNEAQ (reference sequence). CDR3 DNA sequence: TGTGCCAGCAGCTTTGGGGCGACGGACACTGAAGCTTTCTTT. It encodes CASSFGATDTEAFF.

The chain links TRBV24-1 to TRBJ2-5; TRBD1 is a possible D gene (6 bases). Germline V gene sequence: CDR1 KGHDR, CDR2 SFDVKD. This CDR3 comprises 15 residues. The germline V and J ends were trimmed by 1 base and 1 base, with 9 bases remaining between them. CDR3 in amino acids: CATSDLLGAQETQYF. The CDR3, as DNA: TGTGCCACCAGTGATTTATTGGGGGCCCAAGAGACCCAGTACTTC.

This chain connects TRBV6-1 to TRBJ1-4; D uncertain. Germline lookup yields CDR1 MNHNS and CDR2 SASEGT. The CDR3 has 13 residues. Trimming stripped 2 bases from V and 6 bases from J, with 7 bases between. In DNA form, the CDR3 reads TGTGCCAGCAGTGAATTGGAGGATGAAAAACTGTTTTTT. Encoded protein: CASSELEDEKLFF.

The rearrangement uses TRBV24-1 and TRBJ2-7, with 12 bases that match TRBD1. CDR3 length: 15 residues. The J segment lost 6 bases and the V segment lost 4 bases, leaving 6 bases of the junction unmatched. Per the germline V gene, CDR1 is KGHDR and CDR2 is SFDVKD. The CDR3 sequence is CATSDPGTGGAEQYF. DNA for the CDR3: TGTGCCACCAGTGACCCCGGGACAGGGGGCGCCGAGCAGTACTTC.

In this sample, this clone turned up once. The chain has TRBV19 and TRBJ1-5; TRBD1 is a possible D gene (5 bases). Trimming removed 6 bases from V and 0 bases from J, with 15 bases in between. This CDR3 contains 16 residues. Germline lookup yields CDR1 LNHDA and CDR2 SQIVND (reference sequence). For the CDR3, the DNA is TGTGCCAGTAGCAATCGACAGATAGATAGCAATCAGCCCCAGCATTTT. Translation: CASSNRQIDSNQPQHF.

This clone was seen once. V and J are TRBV10-3 and TRBJ1-1; the D gene is possibly TRBD1 (6 bases). V was cut by 0 bases and J by 1 base, with 9 bases left in between. Germline lookup yields CDR1 ENHRY and CDR2 SYGVKD. This CDR3 has 15 amino acids. Here the CDR3 reads CAISESPGANTEAFF. The CDR3 region has the DNA TGTGCCATCAGTGAGTCCCCAGGGGCGAACACTGAAGCTTTCTTT.

The genes are TRBV10-2 and TRBJ1-5; 7 nucleotides match TRBD1. V gave up 8 bases and J gave up 0 bases; unmatched junction bases: 7. The length of the CDR3 is 15 residues. CDR1 and CDR2 from the germline V gene are WSHSY and SAAADI. The CDR3 sequence: CASGPQGGSNQPQHF. DNA for the CDR3: TGCGCCAGCGGACCCCAGGGGGGTAGCAATCAGCCCCAGCATTTT.

This clone showed up just a few times. The gene calls are TRBV10-2 and TRBJ2-4; 9 nucleotides match TRBD1. J lost 1 base, V lost 2 bases, and 6 bases had no gene match. The CDR3 has 17 amino acids. Germline V gives CDR1 WSHSY, CDR2 SAAADI. As DNA, the CDR3 is TGCGCCAGCAGTGAGAGGACAGGGGATTTCGCCAAAAACATTCAGTACTTC. Translation: CASSERTGDFAKNIQYF.

This chain uses TRBV24-1 with TRBJ1-5; perhaps TRBD1 as D (6 bases). The germline V gene has CDR1 KGHDR and CDR2 SFDVKD. The V gene lost 4 bases and the J gene lost 11 bases, with 23 bases spanning the gap. This CDR3 is 16 amino acids long. The DNA for the CDR3 is TGTGCCACCAGTGACTCGAAAGGGACATCAGGCGTGGCCCAGCATTTT. Translating gives CATSDSKGTSGVAQHF.

The chain is built from TRBV3-1 (or the pseudogene TRBV3-2) and TRBJ2-1; 9 bases are a match to TRBD1. Germline lookup yields CDR1 LGHDT and CDR2 YNNKEL (reference sequence). V shed 3 bases and J 10 bases; nucleotides not matched to a gene: 10. The CDR3 extends over 15 amino acids. The DNA for the CDR3 is TGTGCCAGCAGCCAGTCCGGGACAGGGAGGAACGAGCAGTTCTTC. It encodes CASSQSGTGRNEQFF.

The rearrangement links TRBV25-1 to TRBJ1-5; 9 nucleotides align to TRBD1. This CDR3 is built from 14 residues. CDR1 and CDR2 from the germline V gene are MGHDK and SYGVNS. With V trimmed by 3 bases and J by 7 bases, 4 bases remained unmatched. CDR3 coding DNA: TGTGCCAGCAGTGACACAGGGGGCGGGCAGCCCCAGCATTTT. Translation: CASSDTGGGQPQHF.

The chain is built from TRBV11-3 and TRBJ2-7, with D unclear. This CDR3 contains 14 residues. Germline CDR1 reads SGHNT; CDR2 reads YENEEA. V was cut by 1 base and J by 5 bases, with 12 bases left in between. CDR3 nucleotides: TGTGCCAGCAGCTTAGGGCCACGACGGGACGAGCAGTACGTC. It translates to CASSLGPRRDEQYV.

The gene calls are TRBV19 and TRBJ1-6; D might be TRBD1 (6 bases). CDR3 length equals 14 residues. Looked up from germline, CDR1 is LNHDA and CDR2 is SQIVND (reference sequence). V was shortened by 4 bases and J by 7 bases, with 11 bases between the two germline ends. CDR3 protein: CASSTGQSNSPLHF. CDR3 coding DNA: TGTGCCAGTAGTACTGGACAGTCCAATTCACCCCTCCACTTT.

This chain connects TRBV7-2 to TRBJ2-5; TRBD2 is a possible D gene (5 bases). Germline CDR1 is SGHTA and CDR2 is FQGNSA. V shed 1 base and J shed 4 bases, with 7 bases lying between them. The CDR3 consists of 13 residues. This chain's CDR3 is CASSLGLAETQYF. The CDR3 DNA sequence: TGTGCCAGCAGCTTAGGGCTAGCAGAGACCCAGTACTTC.